This T cell receptor (beta chain) comes out of a study of stem cell transplantation in POMP-related autoinflammatory disease. To note about this clone: The antigen is not known.

Study outcomes and limitations: In PRAID patients, the number of distinct TRB V-J gene pairings was restricted.

Measured with immunoSEQ multiplex PCR; TCRdb has only the in-frame clones, and not every one. The data show more than 4,000 clones, about 92% seen once. Looked up from germline, CDR1 is MNHEY and CDR2 is SVGAGI. V lost 2 bases, J lost 3 bases, and 1 base stayed unmatched. The CDR3 runs to 14 residues. The sequence came from a human patient with POMP-related autoinflammation and immune dysregulation (PRAID). Some T cells may be graft donor cells. Sequenced material: CD8+ T cells from PBMCs, taken after stem cell transplantation. The rearrangement links TRBV6-5 to TRBJ2-3; 8 bases are a match to TRBD2. CDR3: CASSYGGRTDTQYF. CDR3 DNA sequence: TGTGCCAGCAGTTACGGCGGGAGGACAGATACGCAGTATTTT.